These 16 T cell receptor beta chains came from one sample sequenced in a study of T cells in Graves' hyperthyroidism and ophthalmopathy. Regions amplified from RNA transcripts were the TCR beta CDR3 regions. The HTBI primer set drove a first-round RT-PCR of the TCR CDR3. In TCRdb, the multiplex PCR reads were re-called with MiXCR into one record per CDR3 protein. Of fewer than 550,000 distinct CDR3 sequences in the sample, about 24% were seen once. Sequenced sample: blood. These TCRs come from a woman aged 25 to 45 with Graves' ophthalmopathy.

The CDR3 nucleotides are TGTGCCACGACGGGCAGGGGAGGCTATGGCTACACCTTC. As protein: CATTGRGGYGYTF. J is TRBJ1-2 and V is TRBV2; perhaps TRBD1 as D (6 bases). The CDR3 runs to 13 residues. Germline loops: CDR1 SNHLY, CDR2 FYNNEI. Deletions cut 10 bases from V and 4 bases from J, with 16 bases between.

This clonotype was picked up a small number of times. The CDR3 protein is CASSDQGAAEAFF. CDR3 sequence (DNA): TGTGCCAGCAGCGACCAGGGGGCGGCTGAAGCTTTCTTT. The rearrangement links TRBV9 to TRBJ1-1; 8 nucleotides line up with TRBD1. This CDR3 is built from 13 residues. CDR1 is SGDLS, CDR2 YYNGEE, per germline. V dropped 3 bases and J dropped 6; count of bases not matched to a gene: 4.

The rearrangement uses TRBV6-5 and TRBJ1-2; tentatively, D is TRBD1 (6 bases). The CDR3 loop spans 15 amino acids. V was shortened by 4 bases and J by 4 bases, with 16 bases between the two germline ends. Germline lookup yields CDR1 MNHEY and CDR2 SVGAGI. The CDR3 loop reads CASSSGTSRPYGYTF. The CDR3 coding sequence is TGTGCCAGCAGTTCCGGGACATCCCGACCCTATGGCTACACCTTC.

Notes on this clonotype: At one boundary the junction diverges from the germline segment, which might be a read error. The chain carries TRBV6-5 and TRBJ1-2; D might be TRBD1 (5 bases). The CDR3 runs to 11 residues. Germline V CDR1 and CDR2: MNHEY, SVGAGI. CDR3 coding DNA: TGTGCCAGCAGTTACGCCACGATACAGGTCTTC. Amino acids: CASSYATIQVF.

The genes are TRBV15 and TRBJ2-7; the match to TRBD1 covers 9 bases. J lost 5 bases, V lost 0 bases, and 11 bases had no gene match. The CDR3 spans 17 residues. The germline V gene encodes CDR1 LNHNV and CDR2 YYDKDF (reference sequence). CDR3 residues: CATSRDWGQGKRNEQYF. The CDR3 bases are TGTGCCACCAGCAGAGATTGGGGACAGGGTAAAAGAAACGAGCAGTACTTC.

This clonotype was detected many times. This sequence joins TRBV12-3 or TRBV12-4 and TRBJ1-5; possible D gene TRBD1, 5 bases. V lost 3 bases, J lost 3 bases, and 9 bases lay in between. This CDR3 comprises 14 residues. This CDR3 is CASSLGVDNQPQHF. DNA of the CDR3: TGTGCCAGCAGTTTGGGGGTTGACAATCAGCCCCAGCATTTT.

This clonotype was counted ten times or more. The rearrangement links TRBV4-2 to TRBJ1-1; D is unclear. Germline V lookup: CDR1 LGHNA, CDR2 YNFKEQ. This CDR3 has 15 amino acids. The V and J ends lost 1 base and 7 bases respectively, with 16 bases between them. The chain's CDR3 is CASSQVSDPWIEAFF. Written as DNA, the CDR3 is TGTGCCAGCAGCCAAGTTTCGGACCCGTGGATTGAAGCTTTCTTT.

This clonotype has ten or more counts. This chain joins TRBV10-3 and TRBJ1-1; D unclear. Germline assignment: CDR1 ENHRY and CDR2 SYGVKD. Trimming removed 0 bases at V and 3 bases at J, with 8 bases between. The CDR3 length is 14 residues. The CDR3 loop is CAISESGGYTEAFF. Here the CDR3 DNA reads TGTGCCATCAGTGAGTCTGGTGGGTACACTGAAGCTTTCTTT.

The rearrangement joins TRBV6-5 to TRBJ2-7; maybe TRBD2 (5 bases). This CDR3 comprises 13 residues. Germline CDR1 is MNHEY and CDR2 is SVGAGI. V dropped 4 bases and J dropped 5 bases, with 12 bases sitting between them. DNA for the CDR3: TGTGCCAGCAGTTGGTCCTTCGGGAACGAGCAGTACTTC. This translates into CASSWSFGNEQYF.

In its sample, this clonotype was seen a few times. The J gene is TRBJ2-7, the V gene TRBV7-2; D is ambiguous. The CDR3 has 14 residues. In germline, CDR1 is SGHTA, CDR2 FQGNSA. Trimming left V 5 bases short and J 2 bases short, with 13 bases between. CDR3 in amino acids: CASSPGRTTYEQYF. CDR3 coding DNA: TGTGCCAGCAGCCCCGGACGGACCACCTACGAGCAGTACTTC.

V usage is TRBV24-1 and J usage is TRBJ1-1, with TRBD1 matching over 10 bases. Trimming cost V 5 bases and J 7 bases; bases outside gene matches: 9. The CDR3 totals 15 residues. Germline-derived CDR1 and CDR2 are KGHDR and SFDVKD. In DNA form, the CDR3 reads TGTGCCACCAGTGCTTCCGACAGGGGGCGGGATGAAGCTTTCTTT. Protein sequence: CATSASDRGRDEAFF.

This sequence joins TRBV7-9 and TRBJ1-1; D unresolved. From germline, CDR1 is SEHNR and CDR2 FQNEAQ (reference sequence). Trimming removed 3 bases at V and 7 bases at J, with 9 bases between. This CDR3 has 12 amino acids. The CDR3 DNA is TGTGCCAGCAGCTTTTTGGACGTTGAAGCTTTCTTT. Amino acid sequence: CASSFLDVEAFF.

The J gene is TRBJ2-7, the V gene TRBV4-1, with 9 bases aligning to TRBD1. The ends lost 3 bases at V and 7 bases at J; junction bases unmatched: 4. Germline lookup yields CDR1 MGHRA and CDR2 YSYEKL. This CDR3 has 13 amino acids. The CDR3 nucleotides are TGCGCCAGCAGCCAGGGGACAGGGAGGGAGCAGTACTTC. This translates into CASSQGTGREQYF.

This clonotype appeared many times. The CDR3 here is CASSQERGGEGYTF. The CDR3 DNA sequence: TGCGCCAGCAGCCAAGAGAGGGGGGGGGAAGGCTACACCTTC. The V call is TRBV4-1, the J call TRBJ1-2; maybe TRBD1 (6 bases). The CDR3 spans 14 residues. Germline V lookup: CDR1 MGHRA, CDR2 YSYEKL. Trimming removed 0 bases from V and 8 bases from J, with 13 bases in between.

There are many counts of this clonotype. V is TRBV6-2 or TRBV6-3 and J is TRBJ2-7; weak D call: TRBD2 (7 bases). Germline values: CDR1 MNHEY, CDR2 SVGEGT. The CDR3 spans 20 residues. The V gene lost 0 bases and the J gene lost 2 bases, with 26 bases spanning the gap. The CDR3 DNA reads TGTGCCAGCAGTTACTCGATTTTACGGGGGGCGGATCGGAATACCTACGAGCAGTACTTC. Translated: CASSYSILRGADRNTYEQYF.

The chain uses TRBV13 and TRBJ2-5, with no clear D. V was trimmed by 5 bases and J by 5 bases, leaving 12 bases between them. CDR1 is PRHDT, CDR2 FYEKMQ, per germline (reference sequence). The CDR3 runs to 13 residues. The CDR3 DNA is TGTGCCAGCAGCATACGCGCCCTCGAGACCCAGTACTTC. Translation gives CASSIRALETQYF.